Listed below are T cell receptor beta chains from one sample, sequenced in a study of T-cell reconstitution after alpha-beta-depleted transplantation in children. In TCRdb, the PCR reads were re-called with MiXCR into one record per CDR3 protein. The top ten hold 2% to 2.5% of the sample, which has about 500,000 distinct CDR3 sequences, 30% to 35% seen once. Sequencing used PBMCs from the stem cell graft donor, obtained from the stem cell graft. All receptors come from a human donor who donated a stem cell graft to a child with aplastic anemia. Each CDR3 is given with its conserved first and last residue. The D gene is left open where the match is weak. Expanded clones are given a class, and other clones once, few, many or no size at all.

TGTGCCAGCAGCCGAGGGGGGACTAGCTACAATGAGCAGTTCTTC CASSRGGTSYNEQFF TRBV12-3/TRBV12-4 - TRBJ2-1 TRBD2
TGCGCCAGCAGCTCGGGACTAGCGGGAGGAAACACCGGGGTTACCGGGGAGCTGTTTTTT CASSSGLAGGNTGVTGELFF TRBV5-1 - TRBJ2-2 TRBD2
TGTGCCAGCAGTCCGCACAGGGGGACCGGGGAGCTGTTTTTT CASSPHRGTGELFF TRBV12-3/TRBV12-4 - TRBJ2-2 TRBD1
TGCAGTGCTAGGGGGGTCCTAGCGGGGACCTCCACAGATACGCAGTATTTT CSARGVLAGTSTDTQYF TRBV20-1 few TRBJ2-3 TRBD2
TGTGCCAGCAGTTATAGGTTCGGACTAGCTCAAGAGACCCAGTACTTC CASSYRFGLAQETQYF TRBV6-5 - TRBJ2-5 TRBD2
TGCGCCAGCAGTTGGAGGGGGGAGGCTTTCTTT CASSWRGEAFF TRBV5-1 - TRBJ1-1 -
TGCGCCAGCAGCCAGGACGGCCGCTCTGGAAACACCATATATTTT CASSQDGRSGNTIYF TRBV4-1 - TRBJ1-3 -
TGCGCCAGCAGCCAAGACATGGGAGTAGCCAAAAACATTCAGTACTTC CASSQDMGVAKNIQYF TRBV4-3 - TRBJ2-4 -
TGTGCCAGCAGCTTAGAGGGACTACTCTACAATGAGCAGTTCTTC CASSLEGLLYNEQFF TRBV7-2 - TRBJ2-1 TRBD2
TGCAGCGTTGAGCTAGCGGGAGTGTCGAACACCGGGGAGCTGTTTTTT CSVELAGVSNTGELFF TRBV29-1 - TRBJ2-2 TRBD2
TGTGCCAGCAGGGATAGGGGCGGTAAAGAGACCCAGTACTTC CASRDRGGKETQYF TRBV12-3/TRBV12-4 - TRBJ2-5 -
TGCGCCAGCAGCCAGGGGATATTAGGGATTAGGACTGAAGCTTTCTTT CASSQGILGIRTEAFF TRBV4-3 - TRBJ1-1 -
TGTGCCAGCAGCTCTGGACAGGAGGTAGACGAAGCTTTCTTT CASSSGQEVDEAFF TRBV5-6 - TRBJ1-1 TRBD1
TGCAGTGCTATAAGTGGACAGGGAGACGAAAAACTGTTTTTT CSAISGQGDEKLFF TRBV20-1 - TRBJ1-4 TRBD1
TGTGCCAGCAGCTTGTCTACGGGAGTGGAGGGCAATGAGCAGTTCTTC CASSLSTGVEGNEQFF TRBV5-5 few TRBJ2-1 -
TGCAGTGCTAGAGACCTAGCGGGAGTGCCCGAGCAGTTCTTC CSARDLAGVPEQFF TRBV20-1 few TRBJ2-1 TRBD2